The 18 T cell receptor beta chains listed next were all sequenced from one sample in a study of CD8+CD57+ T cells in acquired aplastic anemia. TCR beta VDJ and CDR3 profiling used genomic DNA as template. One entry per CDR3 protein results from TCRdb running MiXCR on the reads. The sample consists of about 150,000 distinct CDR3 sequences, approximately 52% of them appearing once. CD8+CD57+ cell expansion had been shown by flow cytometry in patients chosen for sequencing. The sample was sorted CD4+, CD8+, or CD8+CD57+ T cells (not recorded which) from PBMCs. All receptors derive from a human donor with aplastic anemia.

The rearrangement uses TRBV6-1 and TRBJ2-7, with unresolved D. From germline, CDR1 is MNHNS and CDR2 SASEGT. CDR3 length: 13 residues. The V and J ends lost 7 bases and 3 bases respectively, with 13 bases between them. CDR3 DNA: TGTGCCAGCACCCTCTCCCAATTCTACGAGCAGTACTTC. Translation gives CASTLSQFYEQYF.

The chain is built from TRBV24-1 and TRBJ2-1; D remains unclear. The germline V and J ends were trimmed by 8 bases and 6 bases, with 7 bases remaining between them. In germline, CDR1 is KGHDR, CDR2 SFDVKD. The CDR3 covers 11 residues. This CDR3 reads CATMDSNEQFF. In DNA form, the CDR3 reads TGTGCCACCATGGATTCCAATGAGCAGTTCTTC.

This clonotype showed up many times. CDR3 coding DNA: TGCAGCGCCGAGCGGAATGAGCAGTTCTTC. Its protein product is CSAERNEQFF. J is TRBJ2-1 and V is TRBV29-1; possibly TRBD2 for D (5 bases). V lost 7 bases to trimming and J lost 7 bases, with 8 bases between them. Germline V CDR1 and CDR2: SQVTM, ANQGSEA. This CDR3 is 10 amino acids long.

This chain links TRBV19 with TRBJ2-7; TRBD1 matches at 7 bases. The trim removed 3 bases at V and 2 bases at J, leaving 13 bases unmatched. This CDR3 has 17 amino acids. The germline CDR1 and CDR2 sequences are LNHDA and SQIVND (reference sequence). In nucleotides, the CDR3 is TGTGCCAGTAGTATGAGGGCTAGGGGGCAACTAACCTACGAGCAGTACTTC. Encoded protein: CASSMRARGQLTYEQYF.

The CDR3 nucleotides are TGTGCCACCAGCAGAGATCCCCAGCAAGGGCAGTACTTC. It is translated as CATSRDPQQGQYF. The rearrangement joins TRBV15 to TRBJ2-7; D unresolved. Trimming took 0 bases from V and 9 from J, leaving 12 bases between them. Germline-derived CDR1 and CDR2 are LNHNV and YYDKDF (reference sequence). The CDR3 length is 13 residues. The variable domain in full, with the rest retrieved from reference TRBV15 and TRBJ2-7, is DAMVIQNPRYQVTQFGKPVTLSCSQTLNHNVMYWYQQKSSQAPKLLFHYYDKDFNNEADTPDNFQSRRPNTSFCFLDIRSPGLGDTAMYLCATSRDPQQGQYFGPGTRLTVT.

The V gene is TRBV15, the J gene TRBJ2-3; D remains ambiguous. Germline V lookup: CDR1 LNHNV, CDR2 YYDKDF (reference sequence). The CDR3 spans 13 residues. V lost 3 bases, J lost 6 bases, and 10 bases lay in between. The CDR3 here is CATSSRSGDTQYF. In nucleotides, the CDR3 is TGTGCCACCAGCAGTCGTAGTGGGGATACGCAGTATTTT.

CDR3 amino acids: CASSNQHNEQFF. CDR3 bases: TGTGCCAGCAGCAACCAGCACAATGAGCAGTTCTTC. The chain employs TRBV14 and TRBJ2-1; no clear D. CDR1 SGHDN and CDR2 FVKESK come from the germline V gene. This CDR3 has 12 residues. Deletions cut 5 bases from V and 5 bases from J, with 7 bases between. The full variable domain, rest sourced from reference TRBV14 and TRBJ2-1, is EAGVTQFPSHSVIEKGQTVTLRCDPISGHDNLYWYRRVMGKEIKFLLHFVKESKQDESGMPNNRFLAERTGGTYSTLKVQPAELEDSGVYFCASSNQHNEQFFGPGTRLTVL.

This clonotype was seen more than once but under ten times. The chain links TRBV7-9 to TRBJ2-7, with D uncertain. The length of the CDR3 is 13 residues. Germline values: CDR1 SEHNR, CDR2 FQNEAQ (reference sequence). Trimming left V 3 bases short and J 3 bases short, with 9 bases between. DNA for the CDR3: TGTGCCAGCAGCTTTTCTCTCAACTACGAGCAGTACTTC. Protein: CASSFSLNYEQYF. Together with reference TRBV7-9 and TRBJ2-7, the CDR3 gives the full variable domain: DTGVSQNPRHKITKRGQNVTFRCDPISEHNRLYWYRQTLGQGPEFLTYFQNEAQLEKSRLLSDRFSAERPKGSFSTLEIQRTEQGDSAMYLCASSFSLNYEQYFGPGTRLTVT.

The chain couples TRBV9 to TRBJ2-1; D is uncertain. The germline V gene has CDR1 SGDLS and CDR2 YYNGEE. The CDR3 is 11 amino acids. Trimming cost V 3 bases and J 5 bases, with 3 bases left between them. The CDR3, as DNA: TGTGCCAGCAGCGCCAACAATGAGCAGTTCTTC. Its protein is CASSANNEQFF.

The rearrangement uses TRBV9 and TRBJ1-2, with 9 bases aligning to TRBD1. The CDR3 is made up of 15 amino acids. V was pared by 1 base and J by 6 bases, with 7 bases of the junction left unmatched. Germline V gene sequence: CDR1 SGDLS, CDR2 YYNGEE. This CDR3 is CASSVSQGAGNGYTF. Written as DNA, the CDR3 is TGTGCCAGCAGCGTATCACAGGGGGCTGGGAATGGCTACACCTTC.

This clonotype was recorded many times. CDR3 DNA: TGTGCCAGCAGTGATTGGACAGGGGAATCCTACGAGCAGTACTTC. Translation gives CASSDWTGESYEQYF. This sequence joins TRBV2 and TRBJ2-7, with 9 bases matching TRBD1. Trimming took 3 bases from V and 1 from J; bases not matched to a gene: 4. Germline CDR1 reads SNHLY; CDR2 reads FYNNEI. The CDR3 sequence is 15 residues long.

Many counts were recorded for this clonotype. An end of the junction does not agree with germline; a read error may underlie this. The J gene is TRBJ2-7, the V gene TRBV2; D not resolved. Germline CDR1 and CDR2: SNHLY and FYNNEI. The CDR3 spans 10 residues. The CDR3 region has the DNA TGTGCCAGTCTTCACTTGCAGGCGCACTTC. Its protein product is CASLHLQAHF.

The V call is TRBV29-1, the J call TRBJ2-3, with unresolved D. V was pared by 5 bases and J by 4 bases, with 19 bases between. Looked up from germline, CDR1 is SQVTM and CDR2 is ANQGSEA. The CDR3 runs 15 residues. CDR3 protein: CSVYRSSVISDTQYF. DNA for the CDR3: TGCAGCGTTTATAGGTCGAGCGTAATTTCAGATACGCAGTATTTT.

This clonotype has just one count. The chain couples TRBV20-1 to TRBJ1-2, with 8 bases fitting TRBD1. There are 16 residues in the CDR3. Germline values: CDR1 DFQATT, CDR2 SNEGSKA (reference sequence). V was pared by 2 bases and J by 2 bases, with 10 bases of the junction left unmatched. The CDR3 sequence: CSARRWTGIGNYGYTF. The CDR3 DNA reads TGCAGTGCTAGACGATGGACAGGGATCGGAAACTATGGCTACACCTTC.

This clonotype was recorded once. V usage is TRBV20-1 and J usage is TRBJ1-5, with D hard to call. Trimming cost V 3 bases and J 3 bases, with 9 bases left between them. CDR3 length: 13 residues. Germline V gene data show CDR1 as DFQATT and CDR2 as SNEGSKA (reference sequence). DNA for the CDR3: TGCAGTGCTAGCCGCGGGATCAATCAGCCCCAGCATTTT. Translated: CSASRGINQPQHF.

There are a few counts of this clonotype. CDR3 amino acids: CAISVYAGTNGDANYGYTF. The CDR3 coding sequence is TGTGCCATCAGTGTCTATGCTGGGACAAACGGGGACGCTAACTATGGCTACACCTTC. The rearrangement links TRBV10-3 to TRBJ1-2, with TRBD1 as a possible D gene (6 bases). Per the germline V gene, CDR1 is ENHRY and CDR2 is SYGVKD. The CDR3 is 19 residues long. Trimming took off 4 bases at V and 0 bases at J, with 24 bases between the two ends.

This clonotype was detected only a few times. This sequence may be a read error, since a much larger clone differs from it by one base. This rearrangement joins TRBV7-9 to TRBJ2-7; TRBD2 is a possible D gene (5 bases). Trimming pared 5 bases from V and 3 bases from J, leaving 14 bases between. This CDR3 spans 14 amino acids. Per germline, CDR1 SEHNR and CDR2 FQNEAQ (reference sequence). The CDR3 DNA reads TGTGCCAGCAGCATTAGCGAGCAGAGCTACGAGCAGTACTTC. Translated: CASSISEQSYEQYF.

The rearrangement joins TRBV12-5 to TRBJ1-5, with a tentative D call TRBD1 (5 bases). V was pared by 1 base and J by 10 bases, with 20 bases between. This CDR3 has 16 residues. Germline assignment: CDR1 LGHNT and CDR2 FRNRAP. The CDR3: CASGLEPGPTSSPQHF. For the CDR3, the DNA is TGTGCTAGTGGTTTGGAACCGGGACCGACTTCATCACCCCAGCATTTT.